The subject of this entry is one TCR beta chain. Many counts were recorded for this clonotype. Its recognized antigen is unknown. Within one base of it there is no much larger clone, and no base qualities were kept. The record originates from a study of T cells after yellow fever vaccination (dated by TCRdb to the late 2010s). Turning to the overall study: The SMART-Seq v4 Ultra Low Input RNA kit was used to prepare libraries from fractions with low cell numbers. To track T-cell clones before and after primary and booster YFV17D yellow fever vaccination, bulk TCR alpha and beta repertoires were sequenced longitudinally. Two healthy male donors, one aged 18 to 30 and one aged 30 to 40 years, made up the cohort. Blood was collected at multiple timepoints before and after primary and secondary immunization, and bulk PBMC replicates and cell subsets were isolated.

Paper-wide results and their limitations: Because the study included only a couple of donors, the extent to which the findings can be generalized is limited. Compared with the primary T-cell response, the secondary T-cell response was weaker but faster, peaking on day 5 rather than day 15. Most clones expanded after primary vaccination were re-detected after the booster (about 95% of CD4 and approximately 89% of CD8), suggesting broad memory maintenance. A small share of clonotypes occurred in both CD4 and CD8 compartments, likely arising from convergent recombination. Computational filtering was required because FACS-sorted repertoires could contain abundant contaminating clonotypes from the bulk population.

The CDR3 starts with the cysteine, ends with the phenylalanine, and has 15 residues. The kept DNA is CDR3 alone, 45 bases in frame from the first base. CDR1 is given as SGHDT and CDR2 as YYEEEE, both from the germline V gene. V lost 1 base and J lost 0 bases; the stretch between them is 7 bases long. In light of the paper, this sample's treatment or condition label describes: live attenuated yellow fever vaccine strain. At each blood-draw timepoint, two biological replicates of bulk PBMCs were obtained. A standard Ficoll-Paque protocol was used to isolate PBMCs from peripheral blood. RNA was extracted with TriZol from bulk PBMCs, CD4 and CD8 fractions, and dextramer-positive and dextramer-negative fractions. Synthesis of TCR cDNA relied on 5'RACE template switching, a step that introduced a universal primer site along with unique molecular identifiers. Priming for cDNA synthesis came from both the TCR alpha and TCR beta constant segments. Two PCR steps were used to amplify libraries, with sample barcodes and sequencing adapters being added in the second step. Sequencing of libraries was performed on Illumina HiSeq 2500 (2x100 bp) or NovaSeq (2x150 bp). The source study handled its data this way. Reads were demultiplexed and collapsed into UMI consensus sequences with MIGEC, and V(D)J alignment was performed with MiXCR. Vaccine-responding clonotypes were defined with edgeR using replicate PBMC samples, requiring FDR below 0.01 and a log2 fold change above 5 up to day 15. CD4 or CD8 identity was assigned to each bulk clonotype according to whether the clonotype was present at higher abundance in the sequenced CD4 repertoire or the sequenced CD8 repertoire. Clones were called with MiXCR by TCRdb after fastp trimmed the public reads at Q25, and only in-frame beta chains were retained. A single entry per CDR3 protein holds the most common genes and DNA from its merged rows. These V and J calls are TCRdb output, not the study's own analysis. This sample has 400,000 or so distinct CDR3 sequences in its table, and 6% to 8% of those were observed once. The top ten clones comprise 15% of the sample.

The sequences come from PBMCs, collected 5 days after the yellow fever booster vaccination. The rearrangement combines TRBV5-6 with TRBJ1-4, with the D gene uncertain. The source is a man in his thirties or forties who received the YFV17D yellow fever vaccine. The DNA reads TGTGCCAGCAGCTTGATCCCTACAACTAATGAAAAACTGTTTTTT. Translated, this gives CASSLIPTTNEKLFF. Outside the CDR3, residues come from the reference TRBV5-6 and TRBJ1-4 proteins, so the full variable domain is: DAGVTQSPTHLIKTRGQQVTLRCSPKSGHDTVSWYQQALGQGPQFIFQYYEEEERQRGNFPDRFSGHQFPNYSSELNVNALLLGDSALYLCASSLIPTTNEKLFFGSGTQLSVL.